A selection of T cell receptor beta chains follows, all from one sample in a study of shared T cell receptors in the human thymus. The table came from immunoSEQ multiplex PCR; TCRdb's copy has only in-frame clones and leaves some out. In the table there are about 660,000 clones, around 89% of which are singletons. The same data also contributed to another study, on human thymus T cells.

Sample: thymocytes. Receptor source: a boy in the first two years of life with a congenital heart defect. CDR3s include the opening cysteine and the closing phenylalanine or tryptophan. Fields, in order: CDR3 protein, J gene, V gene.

cdr3_aa: CASSLGYEAGSYNEQFF; j_call: TRBJ2-1; v_call: TRBV27
cdr3_aa: CASTRNMNTEAFF; j_call: TRBJ1-1; v_call: TRBV19
cdr3_aa: CAIGSPVAGAKNIQYF; j_call: TRBJ2-4; v_call: TRBV10-3
cdr3_aa: CATYDRDYEQYF; j_call: TRBJ2-7; v_call: TRBV14
cdr3_aa: CASSLGQGVSNQPQHF; j_call: TRBJ1-5; v_call: TRBV27
cdr3_aa: CASSSEGEYNNQPQHF; j_call: TRBJ1-5; v_call: TRBV28
cdr3_aa: CAWRGGGTINYEQYF; j_call: TRBJ2-7; v_call: TRBV30
cdr3_aa: CASSNRPGQGGQPQHF; j_call: TRBJ1-5; v_call: TRBV6-6
cdr3_aa: CASSGGVVENTDTQYF; j_call: TRBJ2-3; v_call: TRBV10-1
cdr3_aa: CASSLDLRVAGPFEQYF; j_call: TRBJ2-7; v_call: TRBV11-2
cdr3_aa: CASSSPTGQRSYEQYF; j_call: TRBJ2-7; v_call: TRBV18
cdr3_aa: CASSPGTGVSYEQYF; j_call: TRBJ2-7; v_call: TRBV7-7
cdr3_aa: CASSTLLGQGAAGANVLTF; j_call: TRBJ2-6; v_call: TRBV19
cdr3_aa: CASSYSSRGIAYF; j_call: TRBJ2-7; v_call: TRBV6-5
cdr3_aa: CASSLSRKLAGRLANTGELFF; j_call: TRBJ2-2; v_call: TRBV14
cdr3_aa: CASRSPGQKAEAFF; j_call: TRBJ1-1; v_call: TRBV19
cdr3_aa: CASKTGADLSYNEQFF; j_call: TRBJ2-1; v_call: TRBV5-4